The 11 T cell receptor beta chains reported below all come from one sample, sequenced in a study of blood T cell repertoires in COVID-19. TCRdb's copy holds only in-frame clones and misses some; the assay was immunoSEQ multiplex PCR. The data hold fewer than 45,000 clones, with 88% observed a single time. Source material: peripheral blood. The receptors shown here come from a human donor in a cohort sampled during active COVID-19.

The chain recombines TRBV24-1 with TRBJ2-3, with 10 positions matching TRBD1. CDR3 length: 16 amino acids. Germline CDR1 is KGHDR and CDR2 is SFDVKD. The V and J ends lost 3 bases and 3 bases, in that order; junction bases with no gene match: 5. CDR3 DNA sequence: TGTGCCACCAGTGATGCGGCGGGACAGGGGACAGATACGCAGTATTTT. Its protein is CATSDAAGQGTDTQYF.

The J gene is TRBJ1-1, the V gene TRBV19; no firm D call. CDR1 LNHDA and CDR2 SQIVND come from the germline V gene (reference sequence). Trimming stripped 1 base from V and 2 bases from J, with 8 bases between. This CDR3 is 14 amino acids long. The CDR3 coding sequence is TGTGCCAGTAGTATAGTTGAGGGTAACACTGAAGCTTTCTTT. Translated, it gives CASSIVEGNTEAFF.

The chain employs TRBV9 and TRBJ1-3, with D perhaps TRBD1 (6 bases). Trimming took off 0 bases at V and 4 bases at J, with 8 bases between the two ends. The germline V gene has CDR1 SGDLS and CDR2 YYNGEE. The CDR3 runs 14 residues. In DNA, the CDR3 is TGTGCCAGCAGCGTAGCAGGGGAGGGAAACACCATATATTTT. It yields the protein CASSVAGEGNTIYF. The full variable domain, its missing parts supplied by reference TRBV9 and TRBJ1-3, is DSGVTQTPKHLITATGQRVTLRCSPRSGDLSVYWYQQSLDQGLQFLIQYYNGEERAKGNILERFSAQQFPDLHSELNLSSLELGDSALYFCASSVAGEGNTIYFGEGSWLTVV.

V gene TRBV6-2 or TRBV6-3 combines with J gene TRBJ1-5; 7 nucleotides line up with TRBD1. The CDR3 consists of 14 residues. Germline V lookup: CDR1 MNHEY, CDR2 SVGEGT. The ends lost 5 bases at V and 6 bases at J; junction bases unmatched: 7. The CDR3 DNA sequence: TGTGCCAGCAGTCCGACAGGGACGGTTCAGCCCCAGCATTTT. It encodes CASSPTGTVQPQHF.

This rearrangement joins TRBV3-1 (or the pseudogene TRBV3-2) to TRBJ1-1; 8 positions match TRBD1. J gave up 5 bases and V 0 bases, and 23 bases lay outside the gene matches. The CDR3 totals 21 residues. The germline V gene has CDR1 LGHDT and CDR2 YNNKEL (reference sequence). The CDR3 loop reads CASSQDYKSGRGRVGGTEAFF. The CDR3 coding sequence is TGTGCCAGCAGCCAAGATTATAAATCGGGCAGGGGGCGAGTGGGTGGGACTGAAGCTTTCTTT.

The DNA for the CDR3 is TGCGCCAGCAGCCTAGACAGGGGTCCCTACGAGCAGTACTTC. It encodes CASSLDRGPYEQYF. V usage is TRBV4-3 and J usage is TRBJ2-7, with 8 bases fitting TRBD1. V lost 4 bases and J lost 2; bases outside the gene matches: 4. The CDR3 has 14 amino acids. The germline V gene has CDR1 LGHNA and CDR2 YSLEER.

The CDR3 region is CASTSHNQPQHF. CDR3 coding DNA: TGCGCCAGCACCAGTCACAATCAGCCCCAGCATTTT. The chain has TRBV10-2 and TRBJ1-5, with D unclear. The CDR3 is 12 amino acids. V lost 7 bases and J lost 3, with 7 bases in between. In germline, CDR1 is WSHSY, CDR2 SAAADI.

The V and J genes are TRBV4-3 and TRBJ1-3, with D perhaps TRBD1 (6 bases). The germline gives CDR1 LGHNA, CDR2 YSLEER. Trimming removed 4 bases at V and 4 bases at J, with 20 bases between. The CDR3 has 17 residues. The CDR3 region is CASSPKVSQGLGNTIYF. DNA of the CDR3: TGCGCCAGCAGCCCCAAGGTCTCACAGGGCCTGGGAAACACCATATATTTT.

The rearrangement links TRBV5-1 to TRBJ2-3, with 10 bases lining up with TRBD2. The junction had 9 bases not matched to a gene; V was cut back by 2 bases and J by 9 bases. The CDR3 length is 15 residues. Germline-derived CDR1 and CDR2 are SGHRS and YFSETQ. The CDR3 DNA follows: TGCGCCAGCAGCTTAGCAAGCGGGGGGGCCGACACGCAGTATTTT. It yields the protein CASSLASGGADTQYF. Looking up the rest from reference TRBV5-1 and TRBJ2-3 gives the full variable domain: KAGVTQTPRYLIKTRGQQVTLSCSPISGHRSVSWYQQTPGQGLQFLFEYFSETQRNKGNFPGRFSGRQFSNSRSEMNVSTLELGDSALYLCASSLASGGADTQYFGPGTRLTVL.

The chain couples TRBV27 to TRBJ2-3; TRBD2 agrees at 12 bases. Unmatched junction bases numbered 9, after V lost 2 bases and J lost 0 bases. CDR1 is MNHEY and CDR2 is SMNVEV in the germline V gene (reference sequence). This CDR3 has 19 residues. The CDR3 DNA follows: TGTGCCAGCAGTTTAATCGGCCTAGCGGGGGGGCCTAGCACAGATACGCAGTATTTT. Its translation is CASSLIGLAGGPSTDTQYF.

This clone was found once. This CDR3 reads CASRYRVDTEAFF. CDR3 in DNA: TGTGCCAGCAGGTACAGGGTCGACACTGAAGCTTTCTTT. J is TRBJ1-1 and V is TRBV3-1 (or the pseudogene TRBV3-2); possible D gene TRBD1, 6 bases. With 6 bases removed from V and 3 bases from J, the gap between germline ends came to 11 bases. Germline loops: CDR1 LGHDT, CDR2 YNNKEL (reference sequence). This CDR3 is built from 13 residues.